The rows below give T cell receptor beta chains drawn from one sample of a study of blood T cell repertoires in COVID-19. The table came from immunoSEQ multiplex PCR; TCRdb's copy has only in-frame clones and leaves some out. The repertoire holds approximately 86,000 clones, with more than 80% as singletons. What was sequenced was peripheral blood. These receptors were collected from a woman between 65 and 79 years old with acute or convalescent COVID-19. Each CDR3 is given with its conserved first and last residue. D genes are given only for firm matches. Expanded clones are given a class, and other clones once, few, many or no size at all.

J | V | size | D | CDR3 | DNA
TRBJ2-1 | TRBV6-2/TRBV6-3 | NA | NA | CASSPTRNNEQFF | TGTGCCAGCAGTCCCACGCGTAACAATGAGCAGTTCTTC
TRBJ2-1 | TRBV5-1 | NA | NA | CASSLGLLSYNEQFF | TGCGCCAGCAGCTTGGGACTCCTCTCCTACAATGAGCAGTTCTTC
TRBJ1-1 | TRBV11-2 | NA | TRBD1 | CASSYGQGRAEAFF | TGTGCCAGCAGTTATGGACAGGGAAGAGCTGAAGCTTTCTTT
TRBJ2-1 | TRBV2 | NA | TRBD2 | CASRVGLAGDEQFF | TGTGCCAGCAGGGTTGGACTAGCGGGAGATGAGCAGTTCTTC
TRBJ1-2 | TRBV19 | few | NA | CASSIESGARGYTF | TGTGCCAGTAGTATAGAGTCAGGGGCCCGCGGCTACACCTTC
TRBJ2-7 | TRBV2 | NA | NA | CASSDLGAHEQYF | TGTGCCAGCAGTGATCTTGGGGCCCACGAGCAGTACTTC
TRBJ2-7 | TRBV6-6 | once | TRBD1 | CASSTRDRVYEQYF | TGTGCCAGCAGTACCCGGGACAGGGTGTACGAGCAGTACTTC
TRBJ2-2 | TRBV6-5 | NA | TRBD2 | CASSYTSGGASGELFF | TGTGCCAGCAGTTATACTAGCGGGGGGGCCAGCGGGGAGCTGTTTTTT
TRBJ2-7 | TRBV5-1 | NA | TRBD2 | CASSPSTEAGVRYEQYF | TGCGCCAGCAGCCCCTCCACTGAAGCGGGAGTTCGGTACGAGCAGTACTTC
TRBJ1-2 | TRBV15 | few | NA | CATSRERETYGYTF | TGTGCCACCAGCAGAGAGAGAGAAACCTATGGCTACACCTTC
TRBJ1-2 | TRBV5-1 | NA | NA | CASSLGQGLANYGYTF | TGCGCCAGCAGCTTAGGGCAGGGGCTTGCTAACTATGGCTACACCTTC
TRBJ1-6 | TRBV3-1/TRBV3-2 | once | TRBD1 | CASSQWDSGTGGRGSPLHF | TGTGCCAGCAGCCAATGGGACTCCGGGACAGGGGGCCGCGGGTCACCCCTCCACTTT
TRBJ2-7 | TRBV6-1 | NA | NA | CASSDSIYEQYF | TGTGCCAGCAGTGATTCTATCTACGAGCAGTACTTC
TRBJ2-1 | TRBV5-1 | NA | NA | CASSLLLGSRNEQFF | TGCGCCAGCAGCTTGCTTCTAGGTTCCCGCAATGAGCAGTTCTTC
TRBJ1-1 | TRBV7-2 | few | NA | CASSPGQWGTEAFF | TGTGCCAGCAGCCCAGGACAGTGGGGCACTGAAGCTTTCTTT
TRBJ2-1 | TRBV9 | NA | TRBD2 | CASHPTSGSADEQFF | TGTGCCAGCCACCCGACTAGCGGGAGTGCGGATGAGCAGTTCTTC
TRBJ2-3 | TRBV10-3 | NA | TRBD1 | CAISDHRDRVTQYF | TGTGCCATCAGTGATCACCGGGACAGGGTAACGCAGTATTTT
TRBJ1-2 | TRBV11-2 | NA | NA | CASSLGGRGTYGYTF | TGTGCCAGCAGCTTAGGGGGACGGGGGACCTATGGCTACACCTTC
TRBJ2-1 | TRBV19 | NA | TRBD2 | CASSMDTLGTSGSKGYNEQFF | TGTGCCAGTAGTATGGACACACTGGGGACTAGCGGGTCGAAGGGTTACAATGAGCAGTTCTTC
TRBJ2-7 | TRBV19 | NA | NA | CASSIGGSYEQYF | TGTGCCAGTAGTATCGGCGGTTCCTACGAGCAGTACTTC
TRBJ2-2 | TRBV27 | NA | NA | CASSFRTQGLGGELFF | TGTGCCAGCAGTTTCCGGACCCAGGGGTTAGGCGGGGAGCTGTTTTTT
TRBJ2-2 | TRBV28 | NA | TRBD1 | CASSSRQGTNTGELFF | TGTGCCAGCAGTTCCCGACAGGGAACTAACACCGGGGAGCTGTTTTTT